The 14 T cell receptor beta chains given below trace back to one sample, sequenced in a study of CXCR3-negative and CXCR3-positive naive CD8 T cells. 5' RACE with UMI labels generated the TRB cDNA libraries. Reanalyzing the 5' RACE reads, TCRdb keeps one entry per CDR3 protein, without DNA. Its clone listing holds roughly 6,000 distinct CDR3 sequences. What was sequenced was naive CXCR3- CD8+ T cells from blood. As for subset: CD45RO-CCR7+CD27+CD95- naive CD8+ T cells lacking CXCR3 (TNR3-). These receptors originate from a human donor in good health. Some clones in this sample may be carry-over from other donors' samples.

This chain uses TRBV29-1 with TRBJ2-3. This CDR3 has 12 amino acids. The V gene's germline CDR1 is SQVTM and CDR2 ANQGSEA. This chain's CDR3 is CSGEGVADTQYF.

The chain recombines TRBV5-6 with TRBJ2-7; TCRdb designates TRBD2, a call that cannot be tested without DNA. The CDR3 is made up of 20 amino acids. Per germline, CDR1 SGHDT and CDR2 YYEEEE. The CDR3 sequence: CASSQRDRGLAGGPSYEQYF.

This clonotype is identified as medium-sized from frequency. CDR3 sequence: CSVEGTGRDYEQYF. The chain links TRBV29-1 to TRBJ2-7; TCRdb names TRBD1, which stays unverified in the absence of DNA. CDR1 and CDR2 from the germline V gene are SQVTM and ANQGSEA. The CDR3 is 14 amino acids.

The CDR3 region is CASSSPYDLYNEQFF. The V call is TRBV14, the J call TRBJ2-1; TCRdb selects TRBD2, and the lack of DNA leaves this call unchecked. This CDR3 has 15 residues. Germline-derived CDR1 and CDR2 are SGHDN and FVKESK.

According to its frequency, this clonotype is medium-sized. The V gene is TRBV29-1, the J gene TRBJ1-1; TCRdb names TRBD1, which stays unverified in the absence of DNA. The CDR3 contains 14 residues. Germline V gene sequence: CDR1 SQVTM, CDR2 ANQGSEA. CDR3 region: CSVEMGTRNTEAFF.

Frequency places this clonotype as medium-sized. The CDR3: CASSSSGIYEQYF. This chain links TRBV7-9 with TRBJ2-7; TCRdb's assignment of TRBD1 cannot be checked, as there is no DNA. Per germline, CDR1 SEHNR and CDR2 FQNEAQ (reference sequence). The CDR3 contains 13 residues.

The rearrangement links TRBV29-1 to TRBJ1-1; TCRdb indicates TRBD1, and absent DNA this call remains unverified. CDR1 and CDR2 from the germline V gene are SQVTM and ANQGSEA. This CDR3 has 11 residues. The CDR3 loop is CSGRVSTEAFF.

The chain employs TRBV29-1 and TRBJ2-1; TCRdb indicates TRBD2, and absent DNA this call remains unverified. The CDR3 has 11 residues. Germline loops: CDR1 SQVTM, CDR2 ANQGSEA. The CDR3 loop is CSVAEGTEQFF.

Judged by frequency, this clonotype is medium-sized. J is TRBJ2-2 and V is TRBV29-1; TCRdb returns TRBD2, unconfirmable since there is no DNA. CDR3 length equals 14 residues. Germline V gene lookup returns CDR1 SQVTM and CDR2 ANQGSEA. The chain's CDR3 is CSVEVWGGIGELFF.

The chain links TRBV5-1 to TRBJ2-1. The CDR3 has 17 amino acids. Germline loops: CDR1 SGHRS, CDR2 YFSETQ. This CDR3 reads CASSLAQRERSYNEQFF.

Considering frequency, this clonotype is medium-sized. The chain has TRBV14 and TRBJ1-5. Per the germline V gene, CDR1 is SGHDN and CDR2 is FVKESK. The CDR3 runs to 14 residues. The CDR3 sequence is CASSRLKSNQPQHF.

This chain connects TRBV29-1 to TRBJ2-1; TCRdb returns TRBD2, unconfirmable since there is no DNA. Germline-derived CDR1 and CDR2 are SQVTM and ANQGSEA. This CDR3 comprises 14 residues. This CDR3 reads CSVEASGGPSEQFF.

By frequency, this clonotype is medium-sized. This rearrangement joins TRBV20-1 to TRBJ1-1; the TRBD1 assignment by TCRdb is unverifiable without DNA. The CDR3 extends over 16 amino acids. CDR1 DFQATT and CDR2 SNEGSKA come from the germline V gene (reference sequence). The chain's CDR3 is CSARANAGTRNTEAFF.

CDR3 in amino acids: CASSQARTGGTEAFF. The chain links TRBV4-1 to TRBJ1-1; checking the TCRdb D call of TRBD1 is not possible without DNA. CDR1 and CDR2 (germline): MGHRA, YSYEKL. The CDR3 has 15 amino acids.